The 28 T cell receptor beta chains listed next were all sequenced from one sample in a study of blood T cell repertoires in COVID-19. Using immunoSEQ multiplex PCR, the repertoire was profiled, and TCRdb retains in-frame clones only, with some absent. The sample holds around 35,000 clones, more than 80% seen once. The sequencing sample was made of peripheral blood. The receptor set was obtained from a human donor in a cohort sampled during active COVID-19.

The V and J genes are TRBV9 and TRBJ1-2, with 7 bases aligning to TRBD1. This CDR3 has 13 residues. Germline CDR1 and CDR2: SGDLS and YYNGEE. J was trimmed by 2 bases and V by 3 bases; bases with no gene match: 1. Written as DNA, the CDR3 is TGTGCCAGCAGCGGGGGACAGAACTATGGCTACACCTTC. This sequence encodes CASSGGQNYGYTF.

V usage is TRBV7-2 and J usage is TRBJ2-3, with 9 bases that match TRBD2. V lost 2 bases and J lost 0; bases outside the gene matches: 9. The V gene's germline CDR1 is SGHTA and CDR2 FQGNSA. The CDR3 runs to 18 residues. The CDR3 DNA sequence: TGTGCCAGCAGCTTATGGGCTAGCGGGACCTCTAGCACAGATACGCAGTATTTT. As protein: CASSLWASGTSSTDTQYF.

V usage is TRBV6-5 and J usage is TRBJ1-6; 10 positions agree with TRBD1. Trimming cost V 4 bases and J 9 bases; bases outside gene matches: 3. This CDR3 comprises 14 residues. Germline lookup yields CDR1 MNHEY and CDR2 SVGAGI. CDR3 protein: CASSSDRGLSPLHF. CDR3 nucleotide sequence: TGTGCCAGCAGTTCAGACAGGGGGCTTTCACCCCTCCACTTT.

CDR3 sequence reads: CASSPTGVPGNTIYF. CDR3 in DNA: TGCGCCAGCAGTCCTACAGGGGTCCCTGGAAACACCATATATTTT. The chain recombines TRBV10-2 with TRBJ1-3, with 7 bases fitting TRBD1. Germline V gene data show CDR1 as WSHSY and CDR2 as SAAADI. V was pared by 5 bases and J by 2 bases, with 6 bases of the junction left unmatched. The CDR3 contains 15 residues.

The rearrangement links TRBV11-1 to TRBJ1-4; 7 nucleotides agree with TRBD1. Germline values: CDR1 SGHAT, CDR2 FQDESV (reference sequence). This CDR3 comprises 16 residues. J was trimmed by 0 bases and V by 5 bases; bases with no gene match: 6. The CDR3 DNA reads TGTGCCAGCAGCACAGACAGGGCCGCAACTAATGAAAAACTGTTTTTT. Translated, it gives CASSTDRAATNEKLFF. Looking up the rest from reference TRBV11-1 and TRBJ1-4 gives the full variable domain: EAEVAQSPRYKITEKSQAVAFWCDPISGHATLYWYRQILGQGPELLVQFQDESVVDDSQLPKDRFSAERLKGVDSTLKIQPAELGDSAMYLCASSTDRAATNEKLFFGSGTQLSVL.

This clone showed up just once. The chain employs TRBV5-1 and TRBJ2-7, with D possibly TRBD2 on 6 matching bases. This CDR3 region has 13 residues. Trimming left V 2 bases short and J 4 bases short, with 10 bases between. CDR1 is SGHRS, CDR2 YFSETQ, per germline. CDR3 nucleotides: TGCGCCAGCAGCTTATGGGGGGATTACGAGCAGTACTTC. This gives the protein CASSLWGDYEQYF.

Here the CDR3 reads CSAYRTGNTEAFF. The CDR3 nucleotides read TGCAGCGCGTACAGGACAGGGAACACTGAAGCTTTCTTT. This chain connects TRBV29-1 to TRBJ1-1, with 7 bases matching TRBD1. With V trimmed by 7 bases and J by 1 base, 6 bases remained unmatched. CDR3 size: 13 residues. Germline lookup yields CDR1 SQVTM and CDR2 ANQGSEA.

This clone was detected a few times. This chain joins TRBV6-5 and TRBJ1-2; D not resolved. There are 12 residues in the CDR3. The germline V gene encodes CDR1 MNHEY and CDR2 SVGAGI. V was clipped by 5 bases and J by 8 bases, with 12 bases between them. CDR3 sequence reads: CASSPLGGGYTF. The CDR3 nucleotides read TGTGCCAGCAGTCCTCTGGGAGGGGGCTACACCTTC.

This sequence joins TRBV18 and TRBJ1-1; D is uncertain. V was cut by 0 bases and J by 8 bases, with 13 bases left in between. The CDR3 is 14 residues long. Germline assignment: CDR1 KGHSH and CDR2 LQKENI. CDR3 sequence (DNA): TGTGCCAGCTCACCACCGCCGGAGGGAAGCGAAGCTTTCTTT. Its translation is CASSPPPEGSEAFF. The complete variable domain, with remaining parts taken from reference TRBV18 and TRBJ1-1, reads NAGVMQNPRHLVRRRGQEARLRCSPMKGHSHVYWYRQLPEEGLKFMVYLQKENIIDESGMPKERFSAEFPKEGPSILRIQQVVRGDSAAYFCASSPPPEGSEAFFGQGTRLTVV.

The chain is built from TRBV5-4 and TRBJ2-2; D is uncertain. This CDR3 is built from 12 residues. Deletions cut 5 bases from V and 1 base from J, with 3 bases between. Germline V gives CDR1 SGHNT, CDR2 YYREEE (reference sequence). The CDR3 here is CASSLNTGELFF. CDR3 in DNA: TGTGCCAGCAGTCTGAACACCGGGGAGCTGTTTTTT.

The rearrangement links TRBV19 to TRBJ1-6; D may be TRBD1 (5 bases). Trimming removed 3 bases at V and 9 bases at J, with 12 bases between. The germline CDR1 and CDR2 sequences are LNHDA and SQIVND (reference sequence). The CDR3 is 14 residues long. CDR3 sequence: CASSIPGQSSPLHF. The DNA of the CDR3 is TGTGCCAGTAGTATTCCTGGACAAAGTTCACCCCTCCACTTT.

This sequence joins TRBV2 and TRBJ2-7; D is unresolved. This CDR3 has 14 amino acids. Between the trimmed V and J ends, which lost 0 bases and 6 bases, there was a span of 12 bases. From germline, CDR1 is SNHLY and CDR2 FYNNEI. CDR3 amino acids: CASSEARPGGEQYF. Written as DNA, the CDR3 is TGTGCCAGCAGTGAAGCGCGGCCTGGTGGCGAGCAGTACTTC.

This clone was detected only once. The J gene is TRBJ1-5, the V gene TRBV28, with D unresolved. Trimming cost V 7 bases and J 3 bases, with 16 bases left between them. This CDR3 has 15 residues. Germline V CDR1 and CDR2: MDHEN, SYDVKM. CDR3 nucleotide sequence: TGTGCCAGCACCACCTTAGCCTTTATCAATCAGCCCCAGCATTTT. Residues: CASTTLAFINQPQHF.

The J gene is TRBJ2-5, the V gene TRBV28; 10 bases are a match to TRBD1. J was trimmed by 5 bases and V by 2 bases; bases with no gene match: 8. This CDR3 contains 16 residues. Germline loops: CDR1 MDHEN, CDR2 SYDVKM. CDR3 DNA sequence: TGTGCCAGCAGTTTACCTGGGACAGGGGAAAGGGAGACCCAGTACTTC. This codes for CASSLPGTGERETQYF.

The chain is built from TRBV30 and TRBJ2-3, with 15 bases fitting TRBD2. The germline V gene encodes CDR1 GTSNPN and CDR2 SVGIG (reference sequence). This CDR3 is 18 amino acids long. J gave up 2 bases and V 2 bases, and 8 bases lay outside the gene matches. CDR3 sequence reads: CAWSSGTSGRMNTDTQYF. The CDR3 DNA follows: TGTGCCTGGAGTTCCGGGACTAGCGGGAGGATGAACACAGATACGCAGTATTTT.

The CDR3 sequence: CASSQLADYEQYF. The DNA of the CDR3 is TGCGCCAGCAGCCAACTAGCGGACTACGAGCAGTACTTC. V is TRBV4-1 and J is TRBJ2-7, with 7 positions matching TRBD2. Germline V CDR1 and CDR2: MGHRA, YSYEKL. The CDR3 runs 13 residues. V lost 2 bases to trimming and J lost 3 bases; unmatched junction nucleotides: 1.

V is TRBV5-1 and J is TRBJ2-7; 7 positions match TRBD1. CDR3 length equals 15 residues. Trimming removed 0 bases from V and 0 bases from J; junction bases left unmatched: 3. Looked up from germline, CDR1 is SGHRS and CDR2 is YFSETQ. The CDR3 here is CASSLGAGGSYEQYF. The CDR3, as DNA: TGCGCCAGCAGCTTGGGGGCAGGGGGCTCCTACGAGCAGTACTTC.

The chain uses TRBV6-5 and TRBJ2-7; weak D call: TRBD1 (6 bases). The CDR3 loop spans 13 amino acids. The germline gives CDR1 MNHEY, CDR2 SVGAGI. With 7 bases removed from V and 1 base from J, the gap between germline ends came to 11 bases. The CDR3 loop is CASTRQVSYEQYF. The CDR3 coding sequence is TGTGCCAGCACCCGACAGGTTTCCTACGAGCAGTACTTC.

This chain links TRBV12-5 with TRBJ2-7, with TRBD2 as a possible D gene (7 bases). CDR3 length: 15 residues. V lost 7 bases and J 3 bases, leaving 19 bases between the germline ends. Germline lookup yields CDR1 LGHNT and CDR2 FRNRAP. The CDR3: CASAQGTNGNYEQYF. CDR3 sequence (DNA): TGTGCTAGTGCCCAGGGGACTAACGGAAACTACGAGCAGTACTTC. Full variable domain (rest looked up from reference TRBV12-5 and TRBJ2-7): DARVTQTPRHKVTEMGQEVTMRCQPILGHNTVFWYRQTMMQGLELLAYFRNRAPLDDSGMPKDRFSAEMPDATLATLKIQPSEPRDSAVYFCASAQGTNGNYEQYFGPGTRLTVT.

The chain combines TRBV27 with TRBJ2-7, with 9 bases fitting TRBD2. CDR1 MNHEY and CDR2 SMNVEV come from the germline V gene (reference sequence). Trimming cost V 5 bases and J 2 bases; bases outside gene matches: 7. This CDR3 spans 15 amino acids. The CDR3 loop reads CASSPSSGGPYEQYF. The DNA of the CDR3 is TGTGCCAGCAGTCCAAGTAGCGGGGGCCCCTACGAGCAGTACTTC.

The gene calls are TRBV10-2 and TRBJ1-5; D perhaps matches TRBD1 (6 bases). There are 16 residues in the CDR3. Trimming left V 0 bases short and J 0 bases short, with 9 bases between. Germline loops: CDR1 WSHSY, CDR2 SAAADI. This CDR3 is CASSESTGVSNQPQHF. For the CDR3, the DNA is TGCGCCAGCAGTGAGTCGACAGGAGTTAGCAATCAGCCCCAGCATTTT.

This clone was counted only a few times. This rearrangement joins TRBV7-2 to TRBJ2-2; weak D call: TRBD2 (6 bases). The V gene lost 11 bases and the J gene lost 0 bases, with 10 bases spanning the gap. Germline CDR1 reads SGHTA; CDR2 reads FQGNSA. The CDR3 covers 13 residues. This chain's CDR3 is CAADYSNTGELFF. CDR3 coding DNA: TGTGCCGCGGACTATTCGAACACCGGGGAGCTGTTTTTT.

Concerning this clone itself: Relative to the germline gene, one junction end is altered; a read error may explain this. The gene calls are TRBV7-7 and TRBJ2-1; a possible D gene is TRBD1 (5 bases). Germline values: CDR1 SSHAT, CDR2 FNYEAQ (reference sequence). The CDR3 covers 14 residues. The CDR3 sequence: CASSPNSLQGEQFF. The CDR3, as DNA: TGTGCTAGCAGCCCTAATTCGCTTCAGGGTGAGCAGTTCTTC.

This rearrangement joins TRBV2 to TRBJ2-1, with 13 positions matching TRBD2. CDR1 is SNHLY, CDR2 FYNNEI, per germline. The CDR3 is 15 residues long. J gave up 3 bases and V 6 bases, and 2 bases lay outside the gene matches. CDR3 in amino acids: CASRGTSGNYNEQFF. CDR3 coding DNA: TGTGCCAGCAGGGGGACTAGCGGGAACTACAATGAGCAGTTCTTC.

The CDR3 nucleotides read TGTGCCCGGGGGGGGACTAGCGGGAGACGCTCCTACAATGAGCAGTTCTTC. The encoded protein is CARGGTSGRRSYNEQFF. The rearrangement links TRBV30 to TRBJ2-1; 14 bases map to TRBD2. CDR1 and CDR2 from the germline V gene are GTSNPN and SVGIG (reference sequence). V was pared by 8 bases and J by 0 bases, with 9 bases of the junction left unmatched. The CDR3 runs to 17 residues.

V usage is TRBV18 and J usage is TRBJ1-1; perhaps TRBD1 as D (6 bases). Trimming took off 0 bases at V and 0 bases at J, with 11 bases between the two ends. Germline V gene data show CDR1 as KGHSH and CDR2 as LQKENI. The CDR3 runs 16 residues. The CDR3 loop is CASSPPSTGLNTEAFF. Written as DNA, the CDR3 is TGTGCCAGCTCACCACCCTCGACAGGACTGAACACTGAAGCTTTCTTT.

This chain's CDR3 is CASSEAGTSGRIEQFF. The CDR3 DNA reads as TGTGCCAGCAGTGAAGCCGGGACTAGCGGGAGGATTGAGCAGTTCTTC. The chain employs TRBV2 and TRBJ2-1; 15 bases match TRBD2. The germline gives CDR1 SNHLY, CDR2 FYNNEI. With 0 bases clipped from V and 9 bases from J, the junction kept 3 bases outside the gene matches. This CDR3 has 16 residues.

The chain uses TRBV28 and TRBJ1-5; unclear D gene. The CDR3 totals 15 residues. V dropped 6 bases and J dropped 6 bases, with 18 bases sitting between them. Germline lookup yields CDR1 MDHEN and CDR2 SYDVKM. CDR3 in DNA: TGTGCCAGCAGCCCACCCGGGGAAGTCGCTCAGCCCCAGCATTTT. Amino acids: CASSPPGEVAQPQHF.